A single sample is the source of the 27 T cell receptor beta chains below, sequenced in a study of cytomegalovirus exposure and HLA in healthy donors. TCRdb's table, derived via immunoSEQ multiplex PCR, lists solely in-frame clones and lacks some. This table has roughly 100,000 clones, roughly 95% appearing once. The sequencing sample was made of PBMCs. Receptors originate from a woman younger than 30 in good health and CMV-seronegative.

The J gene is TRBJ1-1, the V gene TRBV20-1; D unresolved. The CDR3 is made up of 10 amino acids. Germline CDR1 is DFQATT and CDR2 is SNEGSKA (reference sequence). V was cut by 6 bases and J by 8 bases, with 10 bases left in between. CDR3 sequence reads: CSALGREAFF. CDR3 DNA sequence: TGCAGTGCCCTTGGCAGGGAAGCTTTCTTT.

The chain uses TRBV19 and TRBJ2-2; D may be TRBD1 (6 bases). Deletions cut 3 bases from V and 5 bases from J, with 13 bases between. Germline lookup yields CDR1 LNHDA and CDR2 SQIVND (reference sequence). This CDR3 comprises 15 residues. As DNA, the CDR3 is TGTGCCAGTAGTATGCCCGGGACACAGACCGGGGAGCTGTTTTTT. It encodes CASSMPGTQTGELFF.

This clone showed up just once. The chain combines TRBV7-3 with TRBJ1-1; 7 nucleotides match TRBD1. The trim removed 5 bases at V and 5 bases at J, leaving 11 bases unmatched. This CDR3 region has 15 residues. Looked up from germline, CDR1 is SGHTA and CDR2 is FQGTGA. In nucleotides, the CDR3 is TGTGCCAGCAGCCCCCCCGGGACAGTAAGGACTGAAGCTTTCTTT. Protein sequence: CASSPPGTVRTEAFF.

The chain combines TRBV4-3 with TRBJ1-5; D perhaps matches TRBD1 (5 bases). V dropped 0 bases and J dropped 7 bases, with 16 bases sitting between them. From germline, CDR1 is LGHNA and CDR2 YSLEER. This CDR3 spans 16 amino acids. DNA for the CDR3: TGCGCCAGCAGCCAAGATACGGGGGGAAAGTGGCAGCCCCAGCATTTT. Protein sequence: CASSQDTGGKWQPQHF.

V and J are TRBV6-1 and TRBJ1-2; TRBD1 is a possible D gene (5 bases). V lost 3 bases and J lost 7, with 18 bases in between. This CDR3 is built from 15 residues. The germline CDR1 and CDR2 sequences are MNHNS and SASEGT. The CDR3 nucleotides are TGTGCCAGCAGTGAGGACACCTCGGGTTGGGGTGGCTACACCTTC. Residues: CASSEDTSGWGGYTF.

The CDR3 nucleotides read TGTGCCAGCTCATCTCCGACAGTGCGTAATGAAAAACTGTTTTTT. Its protein is CASSSPTVRNEKLFF. The rearrangement links TRBV18 to TRBJ1-4; a weak D match, TRBD1 (5 bases). Germline V gene sequence: CDR1 KGHSH, CDR2 LQKENI. The V end was cut by 5 bases, the J end by 4 bases, with 14 bases between. The CDR3 extends over 15 amino acids. The complete variable domain, with remaining parts taken from reference TRBV18 and TRBJ1-4, reads NAGVMQNPRHLVRRRGQEARLRCSPMKGHSHVYWYRQLPEEGLKFMVYLQKENIIDESGMPKERFSAEFPKEGPSILRIQQVVRGDSAAYFCASSSPTVRNEKLFFGSGTQLSVL.

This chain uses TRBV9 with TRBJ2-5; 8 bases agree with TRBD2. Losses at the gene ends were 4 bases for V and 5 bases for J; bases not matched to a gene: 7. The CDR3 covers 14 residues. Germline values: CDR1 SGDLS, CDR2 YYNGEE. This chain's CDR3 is CASSRGLARETQYF. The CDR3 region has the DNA TGTGCCAGCAGCCGCGGACTAGCAAGGGAGACCCAGTACTTC.

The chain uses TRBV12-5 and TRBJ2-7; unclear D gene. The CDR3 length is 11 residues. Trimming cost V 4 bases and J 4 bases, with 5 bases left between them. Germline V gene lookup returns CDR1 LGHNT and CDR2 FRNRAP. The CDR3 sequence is CASGSQYEQYF. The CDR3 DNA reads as TGTGCTAGTGGTTCCCAGTACGAGCAGTACTTC. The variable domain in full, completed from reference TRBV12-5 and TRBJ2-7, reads DARVTQTPRHKVTEMGQEVTMRCQPILGHNTVFWYRQTMMQGLELLAYFRNRAPLDDSGMPKDRFSAEMPDATLATLKIQPSEPRDSAVYFCASGSQYEQYFGPGTRLTVT.

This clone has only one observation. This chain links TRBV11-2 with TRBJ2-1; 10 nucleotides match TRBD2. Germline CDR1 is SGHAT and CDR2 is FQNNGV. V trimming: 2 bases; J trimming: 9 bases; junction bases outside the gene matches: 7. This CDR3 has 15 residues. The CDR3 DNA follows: TGTGCCAGCAGCTTAATAGTTCTAGCGGGGGTTGAGCAGTTCTTC. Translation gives CASSLIVLAGVEQFF. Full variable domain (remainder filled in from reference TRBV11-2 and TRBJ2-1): EAGVAQSPRYKIIEKRQSVAFWCNPISGHATLYWYQQILGQGPKLLIQFQNNGVVDDSQLPKDRFSAERLKGVDSTLKIQPAKLEDSAVYLCASSLIVLAGVEQFFGPGTRLTVL.

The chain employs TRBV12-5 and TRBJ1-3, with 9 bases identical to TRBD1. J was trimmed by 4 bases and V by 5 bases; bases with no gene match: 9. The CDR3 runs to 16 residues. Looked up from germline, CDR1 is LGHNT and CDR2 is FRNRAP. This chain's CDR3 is CASGPGTGSIGNTIYF. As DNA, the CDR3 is TGTGCTAGTGGTCCCGGGACAGGGTCTATCGGAAACACCATATATTTT.

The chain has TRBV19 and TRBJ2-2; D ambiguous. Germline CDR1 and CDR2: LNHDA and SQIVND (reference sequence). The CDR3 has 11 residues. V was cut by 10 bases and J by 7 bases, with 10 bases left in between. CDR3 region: CAIASGGELFF. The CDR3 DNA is TGTGCCATTGCGTCTGGCGGGGAGCTGTTTTTT.

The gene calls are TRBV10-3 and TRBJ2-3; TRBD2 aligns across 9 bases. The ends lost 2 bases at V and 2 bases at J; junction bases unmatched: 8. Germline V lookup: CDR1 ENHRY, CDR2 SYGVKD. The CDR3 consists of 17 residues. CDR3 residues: CAISENKRGAPTDTQYF. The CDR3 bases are TGTGCCATCAGTGAGAATAAGCGGGGGGCCCCCACAGATACGCAGTATTTT.

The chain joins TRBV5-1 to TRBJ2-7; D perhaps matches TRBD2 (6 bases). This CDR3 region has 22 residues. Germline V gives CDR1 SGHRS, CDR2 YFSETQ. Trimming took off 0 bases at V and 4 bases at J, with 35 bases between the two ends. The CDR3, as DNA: TGCGCCAGCAGCTTGGGAGGCCTGAACTGGGGTAAAATGGGGCTAGCGATTTACGAGCAGTACTTC. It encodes CASSLGGLNWGKMGLAIYEQYF.

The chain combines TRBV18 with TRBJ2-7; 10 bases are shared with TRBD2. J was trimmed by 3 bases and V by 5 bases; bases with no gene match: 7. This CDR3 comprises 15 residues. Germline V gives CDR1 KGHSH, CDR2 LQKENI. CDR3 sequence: CASSGPLAGDYEQYF. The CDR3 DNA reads TGTGCCAGCTCAGGGCCCCTAGCGGGAGACTACGAGCAGTACTTC.

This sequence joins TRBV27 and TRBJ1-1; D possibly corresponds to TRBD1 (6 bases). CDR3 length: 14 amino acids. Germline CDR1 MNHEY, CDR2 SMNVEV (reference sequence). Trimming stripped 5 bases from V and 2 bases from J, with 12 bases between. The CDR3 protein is CASSLGGANTEAFF. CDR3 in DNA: TGTGCCAGCAGTCTTGGGGGGGCCAACACTGAAGCTTTCTTT.

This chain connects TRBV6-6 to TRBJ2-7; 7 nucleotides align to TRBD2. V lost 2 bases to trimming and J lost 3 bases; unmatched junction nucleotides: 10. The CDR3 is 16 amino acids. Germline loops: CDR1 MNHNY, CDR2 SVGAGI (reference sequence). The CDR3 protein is CASSYLSGLEFYEQYF. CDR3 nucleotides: TGTGCCAGCAGTTACCTATCCGGACTAGAATTCTACGAGCAGTACTTC.

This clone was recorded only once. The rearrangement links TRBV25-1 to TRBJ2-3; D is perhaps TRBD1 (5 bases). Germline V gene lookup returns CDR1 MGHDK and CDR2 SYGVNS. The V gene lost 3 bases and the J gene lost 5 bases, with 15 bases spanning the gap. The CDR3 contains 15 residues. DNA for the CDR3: TGTGCCAGCAGTGAGGGGCCCAGTACGGGAGATACGCAGTATTTT. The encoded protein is CASSEGPSTGDTQYF.

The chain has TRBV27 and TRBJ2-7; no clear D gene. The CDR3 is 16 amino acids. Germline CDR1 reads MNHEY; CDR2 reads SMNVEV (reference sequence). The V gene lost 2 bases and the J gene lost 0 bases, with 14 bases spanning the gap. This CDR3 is CASSLSAPTSSYEQYF. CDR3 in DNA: TGTGCCAGCAGTTTAAGTGCACCTACGAGCTCCTACGAGCAGTACTTC.

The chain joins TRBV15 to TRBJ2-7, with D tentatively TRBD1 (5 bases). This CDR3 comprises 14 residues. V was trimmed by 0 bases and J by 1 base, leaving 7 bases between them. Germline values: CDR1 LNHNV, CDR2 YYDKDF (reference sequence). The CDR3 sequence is CATSREGHSYEQYF. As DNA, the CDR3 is TGTGCCACCAGCAGAGAAGGACATTCCTACGAGCAGTACTTC.

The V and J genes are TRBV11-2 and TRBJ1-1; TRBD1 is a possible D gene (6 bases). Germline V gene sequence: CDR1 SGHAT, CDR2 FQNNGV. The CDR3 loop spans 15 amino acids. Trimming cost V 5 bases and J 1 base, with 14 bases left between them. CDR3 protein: CASSGTGWGNTEAFF. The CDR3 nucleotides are TGTGCCAGCAGCGGCACAGGGTGGGGGAACACTGAAGCTTTCTTT.

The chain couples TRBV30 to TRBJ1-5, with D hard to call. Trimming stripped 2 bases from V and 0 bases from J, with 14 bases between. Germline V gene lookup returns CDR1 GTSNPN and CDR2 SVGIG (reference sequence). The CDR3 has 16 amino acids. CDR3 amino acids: CAWSTGQVYSNQPQHF. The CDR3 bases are TGTGCCTGGAGTACTGGGCAGGTCTATAGCAATCAGCCCCAGCATTTT. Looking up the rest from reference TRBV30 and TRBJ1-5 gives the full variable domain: SQTIHQWPATLVQPVGSPLSLECTVEGTSNPNLYWYRQAAGRGLQLLFYSVGIGQISSEVPQNLSASRPQDRQFILSSKKLLLSDSGFYLCAWSTGQVYSNQPQHFGDGTRLSIL.

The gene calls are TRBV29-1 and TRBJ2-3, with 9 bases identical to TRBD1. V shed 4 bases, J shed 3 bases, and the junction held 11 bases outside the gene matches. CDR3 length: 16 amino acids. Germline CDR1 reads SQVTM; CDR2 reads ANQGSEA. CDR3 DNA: TGCAGCGTTGCTACCGGACAGGGGAACCCGACAGATACGCAGTATTTT. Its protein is CSVATGQGNPTDTQYF.

CDR3 protein: CASSAQGFVNQPQHF. In DNA form, the CDR3 reads TGTGCCAGCAGCGCGCAGGGGTTTGTCAATCAGCCCCAGCATTTT. The chain couples TRBV9 to TRBJ1-5; D is perhaps TRBD1 (6 bases). V was trimmed by 3 bases and J by 3 bases, leaving 13 bases between them. Germline V gene data show CDR1 as SGDLS and CDR2 as YYNGEE. The CDR3 length is 15 residues.

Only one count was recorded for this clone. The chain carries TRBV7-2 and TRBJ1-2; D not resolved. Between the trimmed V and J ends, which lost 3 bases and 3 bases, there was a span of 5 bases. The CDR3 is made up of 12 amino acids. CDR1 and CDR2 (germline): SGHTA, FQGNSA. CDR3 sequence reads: CASSFADYGYTF. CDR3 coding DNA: TGTGCCAGCAGCTTCGCAGACTATGGCTACACCTTC.

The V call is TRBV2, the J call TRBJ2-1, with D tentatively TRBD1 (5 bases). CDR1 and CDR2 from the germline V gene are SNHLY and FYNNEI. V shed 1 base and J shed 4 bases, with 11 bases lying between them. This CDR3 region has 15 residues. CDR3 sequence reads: CASSEGGGRYNEQFF. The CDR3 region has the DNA TGTGCCAGCAGTGAAGGGGGCGGCCGGTACAATGAGCAGTTCTTC. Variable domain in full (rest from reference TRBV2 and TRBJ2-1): EPEVTQTPSHQVTQMGQEVILRCVPISNHLYFYWYRQILGQKVEFLVSFYNNEISEKSEIFDDQFSVERPDGSNFTLKIRSTKLEDSAMYFCASSEGGGRYNEQFFGPGTRLTVL.

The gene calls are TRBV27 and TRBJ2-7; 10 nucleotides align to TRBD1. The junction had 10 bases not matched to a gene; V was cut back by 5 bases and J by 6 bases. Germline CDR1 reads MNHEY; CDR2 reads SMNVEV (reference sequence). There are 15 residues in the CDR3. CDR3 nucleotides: TGTGCCAGCAGTCAAGCCCGGGACAGGGGACCCGAGCAGTACTTC. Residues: CASSQARDRGPEQYF.

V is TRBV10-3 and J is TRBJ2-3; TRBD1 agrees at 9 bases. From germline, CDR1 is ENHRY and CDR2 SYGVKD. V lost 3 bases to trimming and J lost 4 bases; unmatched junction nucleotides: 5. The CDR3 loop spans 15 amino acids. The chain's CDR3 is CAISELGQGSDTQYF. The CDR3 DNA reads TGTGCCATCAGTGAATTGGGACAGGGCTCAGATACGCAGTATTTT.